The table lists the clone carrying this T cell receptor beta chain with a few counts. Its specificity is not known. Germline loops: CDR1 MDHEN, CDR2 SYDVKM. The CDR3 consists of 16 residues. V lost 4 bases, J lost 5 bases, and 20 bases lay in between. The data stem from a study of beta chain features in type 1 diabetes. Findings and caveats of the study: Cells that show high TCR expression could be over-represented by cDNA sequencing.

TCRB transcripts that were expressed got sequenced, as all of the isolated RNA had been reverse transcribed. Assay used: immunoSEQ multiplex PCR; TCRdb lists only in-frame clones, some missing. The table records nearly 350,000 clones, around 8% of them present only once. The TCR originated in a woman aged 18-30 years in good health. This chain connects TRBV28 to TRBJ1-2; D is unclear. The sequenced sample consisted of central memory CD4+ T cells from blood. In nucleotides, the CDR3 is TGTGCCAGCAGTTCCCTTCGGGAGATGTTGGGGTATGGCTACACCTTC. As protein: CASSSLREMLGYGYTF.